What follows are 5 T cell receptor beta chains derived from one specimen sequenced in a study of CD8+ T cells in alopecia areata. In each case, RNA was isolated and then reverse transcribed into cDNA as the sequencing template. TCRdb's copy holds only in-frame clones and misses some; the assay was immunoSEQ multiplex PCR. In the table there are some 240,000 clones, approximately 57% of which are singletons. Regarding treatment: oral pan-JAK inhibitor, 5-10 mg twice daily. The sequencing here drew on CD4+ T cells sorted from blood, taken at week 4, from a patient treated with tofacitinib. The source is a human donor with alopecia areata.

The V and J genes are TRBV5-1 and TRBJ2-5; no firm D call. V was shortened by 1 base and J by 3 bases, with 4 bases between the two germline ends. This CDR3 spans 12 amino acids. The V gene's germline CDR1 is SGHRS and CDR2 YFSETQ. CDR3 bases: TGCGCCAGCAGCTTGAGGGAAGAGACCCAGTACTTC. Translating gives CASSLREETQYF.

This clone occurred a few times. The J gene is TRBJ2-1, the V gene TRBV19, with 9 bases identical to TRBD1. V trimming: 7 bases; J trimming: 4 bases; junction bases outside the gene matches: 8. Germline values: CDR1 LNHDA, CDR2 SQIVND (reference sequence). CDR3 size: 15 residues. CDR3 coding DNA: TGTGCCAGTAACGCGGGACAGGGCATATACAATGAGCAGTTCTTC. Encoded protein: CASNAGQGIYNEQFF.

This clone was detected only a few times. The chain links TRBV29-1 to TRBJ2-7, with unresolved D. This CDR3 has 14 amino acids. Trimming cost V 3 bases and J 0 bases, with 12 bases left between them. CDR1 and CDR2 (germline): SQVTM, ANQGSEA. The DNA for the CDR3 is TGCAGCGTTGATTACGGGTTGGGCTCCTACGAGCAGTACTTC. Translation: CSVDYGLGSYEQYF.

V is TRBV18 and J is TRBJ2-5; TRBD1 matches 7 bases. Germline V CDR1 and CDR2: KGHSH, LQKENI. Germline trimming cut 1 base from V and 4 bases from J; bases unmatched to any gene: 6. The CDR3 is made up of 15 amino acids. The CDR3 sequence: CASSPLPAGGETQYF. CDR3 nucleotide sequence: TGTGCCAGCTCACCACTCCCAGCAGGGGGAGAGACCCAGTACTTC. The full variable domain, completed using reference TRBV18 and TRBJ2-5, is NAGVMQNPRHLVRRRGQEARLRCSPMKGHSHVYWYRQLPEEGLKFMVYLQKENIIDESGMPKERFSAEFPKEGPSILRIQQVVRGDSAAYFCASSPLPAGGETQYFGPGTRLLVL.

This clone was seen just once. This same CDR3 is encoded by further DNA sequences in the sample. This sequence joins TRBV29-1 and TRBJ2-5; D is perhaps TRBD1 (6 bases). The CDR3 covers 11 residues. Germline CDR1 and CDR2: SQVTM and ANQGSEA. Between the trimmed V and J ends, which lost 4 bases and 5 bases, there was a span of 8 bases. The CDR3 spells CSVGGPETQYF. The DNA of the CDR3 is TGCAGCGTTGGGGGGCCGGAGACCCAGTACTTC.